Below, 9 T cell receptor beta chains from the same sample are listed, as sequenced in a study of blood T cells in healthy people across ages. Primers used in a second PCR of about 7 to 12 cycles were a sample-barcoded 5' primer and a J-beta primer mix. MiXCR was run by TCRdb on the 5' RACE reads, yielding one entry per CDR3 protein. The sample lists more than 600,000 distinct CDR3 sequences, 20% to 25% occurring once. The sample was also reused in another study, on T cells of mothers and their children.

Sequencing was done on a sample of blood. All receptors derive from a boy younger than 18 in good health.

CDR3: CSASDITYEQYF. The CDR3 DNA reads as TGCAGTGCTAGTGATATTACCTACGAGCAGTACTTC. V is TRBV20-1 and J is TRBJ2-7; unclear D gene. This CDR3 is built from 12 residues. The V end lost 3 bases, the J end lost 2 bases, and 8 bases lay between the germline ends. Germline CDR1 is DFQATT and CDR2 is SNEGSKA (reference sequence).

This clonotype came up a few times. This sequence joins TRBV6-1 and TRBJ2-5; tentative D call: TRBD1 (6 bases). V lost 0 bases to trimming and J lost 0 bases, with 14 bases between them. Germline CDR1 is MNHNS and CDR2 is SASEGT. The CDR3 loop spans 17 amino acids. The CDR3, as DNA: TGTGCCAGCAGTGAAGCGCTTACAGGGCCTTACCAAGAGACCCAGTACTTC. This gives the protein CASSEALTGPYQETQYF.

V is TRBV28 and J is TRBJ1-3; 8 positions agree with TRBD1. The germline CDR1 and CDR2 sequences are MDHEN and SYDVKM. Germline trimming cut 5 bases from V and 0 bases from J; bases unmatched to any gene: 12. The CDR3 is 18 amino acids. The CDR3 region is CASSRRGQGRSSGNTIYF. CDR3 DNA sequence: TGTGCCAGCAGTCGCCGAGGACAGGGTAGGAGCTCTGGAAACACCATATATTTT.

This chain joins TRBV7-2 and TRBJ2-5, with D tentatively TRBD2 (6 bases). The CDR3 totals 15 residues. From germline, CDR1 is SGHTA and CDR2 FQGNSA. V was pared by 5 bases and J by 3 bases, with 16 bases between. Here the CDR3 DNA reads TGTGCCAGCAGCCGAAGAGCTAGCGCGGAAGAGACCCAGTACTTC. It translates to CASSRRASAEETQYF. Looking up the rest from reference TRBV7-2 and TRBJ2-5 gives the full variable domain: GAGVSQSPSNKVTEKGKDVELRCDPISGHTALYWYRQSLGQGLEFLIYFQGNSAPDKSGLPSDRFSAERTGGSVSTLTIQRTQQEDSAVYLCASSRRASAEETQYFGPGTRLLVL.

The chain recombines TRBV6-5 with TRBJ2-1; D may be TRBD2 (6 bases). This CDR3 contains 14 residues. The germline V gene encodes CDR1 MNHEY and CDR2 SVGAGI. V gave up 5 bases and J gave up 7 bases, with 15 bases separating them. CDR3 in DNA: TGTGCCAGCAGTCTTTCCGGGAGTCTGAATGAGCAGTTCTTC. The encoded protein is CASSLSGSLNEQFF.

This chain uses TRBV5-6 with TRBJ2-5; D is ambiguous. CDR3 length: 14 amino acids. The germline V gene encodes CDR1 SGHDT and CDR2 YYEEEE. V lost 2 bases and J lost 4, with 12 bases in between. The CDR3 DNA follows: TGTGCCAGCAGCTTCGGTTCCCGTTCAGAGACCCAGTACTTC. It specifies CASSFGSRSETQYF.

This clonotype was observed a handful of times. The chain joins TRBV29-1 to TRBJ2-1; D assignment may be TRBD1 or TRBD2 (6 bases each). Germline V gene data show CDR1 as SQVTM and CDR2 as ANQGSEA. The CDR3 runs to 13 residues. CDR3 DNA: TGCAGTACCAACGGGGGCGAATACAATGAGCAGTTCTTC. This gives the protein CSTNGGEYNEQFF.

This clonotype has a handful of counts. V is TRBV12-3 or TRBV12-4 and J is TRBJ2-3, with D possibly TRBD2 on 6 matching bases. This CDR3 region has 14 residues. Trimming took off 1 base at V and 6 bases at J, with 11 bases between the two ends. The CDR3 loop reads CASSLVAGRDTQYF. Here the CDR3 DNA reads TGTGCCAGCAGTTTAGTGGCGGGGAGGGATACGCAGTATTTT.

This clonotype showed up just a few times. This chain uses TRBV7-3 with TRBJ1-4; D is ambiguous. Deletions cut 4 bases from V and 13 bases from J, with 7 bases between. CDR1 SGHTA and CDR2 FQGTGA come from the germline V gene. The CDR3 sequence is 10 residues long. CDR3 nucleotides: TGTGCCAGCAGCTGGGTAGGACTGTTTTTT. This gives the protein CASSWVGLFF.